Shown below are 25 T cell receptor beta chains from a single sample sequenced in a study. One entry per CDR3 protein, called by TCRdb with MiXCR from the 5' RACE reads. The data contain approximately 9,800 distinct CDR3 sequences, 14% of them singletons. Treg sorting used a CD4+CD25+CD127-/low gate. Specimen: Tregs sorted from blood. The receptors derive from a female donor with breast cancer.

This clonotype was picked up a small number of times. A single base separates this from a much larger clone, so it may be a read error. The chain couples TRBV20-1 to TRBJ1-4; D unclear. Germline CDR1 reads DFQATT; CDR2 reads SNEGSKA (reference sequence). CDR3 length equals 14 residues. CDR3 protein: CSASGPATNEKLLF. The CDR3 region has the DNA TGCAGTGCTTCGGGCCCAGCAACTAATGAAAAACTGTTGTTT.

This clonotype was detected a few times. This chain connects TRBV5-1 to TRBJ2-6, with unresolved D. The CDR3 consists of 20 residues. V gave up 1 base and J gave up 0 bases, with 20 bases separating them. The germline V gene encodes CDR1 SGHRS and CDR2 YFSETQ. The CDR3 DNA follows: TGCGCCAGCAGCTTGTACCCCCCGGCATCTTCCGCCTCTGGGGCCAACGTCCTGACTTTC. Its protein is CASSLYPPASSASGANVLTF.

This sequence joins TRBV25-1 and TRBJ2-7, with TRBD2 identical over 11 bases. The CDR3 is 13 amino acids. CDR1 and CDR2 from the germline V gene are MGHDK and SYGVNS. After removal of 6 bases from V and 5 bases from J, the junction contained 3 bases not matched to a gene. Here the CDR3 DNA reads TGTGCCAGCAGGACTAGCGGGAATCACGAGCAGTACTTC. This sequence encodes CASRTSGNHEQYF.

The rearrangement joins TRBV5-6 to TRBJ1-2; 8 positions match TRBD1. V shed 3 bases and J 4 bases; nucleotides not matched to a gene: 2. The germline V gene encodes CDR1 SGHDT and CDR2 YYEEEE. The CDR3 contains 13 residues. This CDR3 is CASSWDRIYGYTF. In DNA, the CDR3 is TGTGCCAGCAGCTGGGACAGGATCTATGGCTACACCTTC.

This clonotype is labeled as medium-sized (0.01 to 0.1%). DNA for the CDR3: TGTGCCAGCAGCCGACCGGCAGTTGGGACACAAGCTAACTATGGCTACACCTTC. Translating it yields CASSRPAVGTQANYGYTF. The chain uses TRBV7-9 and TRBJ1-2, with D perhaps matching TRBD1 (6 bases). Germline values: CDR1 SEHNR, CDR2 FQNEAQ (reference sequence). V was cut by 5 bases and J by 0 bases, with 22 bases left in between. This CDR3 comprises 18 residues.

A note on this clonotype: Germline is not matched at one junction end, which may reflect a read error. V is TRBV20-1 and J is TRBJ2-7, with D possibly being TRBD2 (6 bases). This CDR3 is built from 12 residues. The germline V gene encodes CDR1 DFQATT and CDR2 SNEGSKA (reference sequence). CDR3 residues: CSIPGRGTEQYF. The CDR3 DNA reads as TGTAGCATACCGGGACGGGGGACCGAGCAGTACTTC.

This clonotype was seen a handful of times. A read error may explain this, as a much larger clone is one base away. The V gene is TRBV4-1, the J gene TRBJ1-4; D is uncertain. V lost 8 bases to trimming and J lost 8 bases, with 21 bases between them. Germline loops: CDR1 MGHRA, CDR2 YSYEKL. The CDR3 totals 15 residues. CDR3 bases: TGCGCCAGCGGCGAGGGAGGGTCCCAAGGAGAAAAACTGTTTTTT. Its protein is CASGEGGSQGEKLFF.

This clonotype ranks as medium-sized. The CDR3 DNA reads as TGCAGTGCGTCACTAGTGACAGATACGCAGTATTTT. Translation gives CSASLVTDTQYF. V usage is TRBV20-1 and J usage is TRBJ2-3, with a weak D call TRBD2 (5 bases). Germline V gene sequence: CDR1 DFQATT, CDR2 SNEGSKA (reference sequence). Trimming cost V 6 bases and J 3 bases, with 10 bases left between them. The CDR3 is made up of 12 amino acids.

This clonotype is labeled medium-sized. An end of the junction differs from the germline gene, which may be a read error. The V gene is TRBV7-8, the J gene TRBJ1-2; D may be TRBD1 (6 bases). Germline V gene data show CDR1 as SGHVS and CDR2 as FQNEAQ. This CDR3 comprises 13 residues. The CDR3 DNA reads as TGTGCCGGCAGCTTAGCGGCGCAGGGGGGCTACACCTTC. Protein sequence: CAGSLAAQGGYTF.

In this sample, this clonotype turned up many times. The chain combines TRBV6-5 with TRBJ2-7; 10 nucleotides match TRBD2. The CDR3 is 16 amino acids. Germline CDR1 is MNHEY and CDR2 is SVGAGI. Losses at the gene ends were 4 bases for V and 0 bases for J; bases not matched to a gene: 6. Written as DNA, the CDR3 is TGTGCCAGCAGTTCACGTAGCGGGAGGACCTCCTACGAGCAGTACTTC. Amino acids: CASSSRSGRTSYEQYF.

At least ten counts were recorded for this clonotype. V gene TRBV29-1 combines with J gene TRBJ2-5, with 12 bases lining up with TRBD2. The germline V gene encodes CDR1 SQVTM and CDR2 ANQGSEA. The ends lost 0 bases at V and 4 bases at J; junction bases unmatched: 6. This CDR3 is built from 16 residues. Written as DNA, the CDR3 is TGCAGCGTTGAAGACCCGACTAGCGGGGGACTAGAGACCCAGTACTTC. Its protein product is CSVEDPTSGGLETQYF.

In this sample, this clonotype is medium-sized. The chain recombines TRBV10-3 with TRBJ2-1, with 7 bases matching TRBD2. Germline CDR1 is ENHRY and CDR2 is SYGVKD. The CDR3 has 15 amino acids. V lost 5 bases to trimming and J lost 5 bases; unmatched junction nucleotides: 9. Written as DNA, the CDR3 is TGTGCCATCAGTCCACGACGGCTAGCGGACAATGAGCAGTTCTTC. It specifies CAISPRRLADNEQFF.

This clonotype occurred many times. The CDR3 loop is CASSQGHVYEQYF. CDR3 coding DNA: TGTGCCAGCAGCCAAGGTCACGTTTACGAGCAGTACTTC. The gene calls are TRBV14 and TRBJ2-7; D gene unclear. The V end was cut by 1 base, the J end by 4 bases, with 8 bases between. The germline V gene encodes CDR1 SGHDN and CDR2 FVKESK. CDR3 length equals 13 residues. The entire variable domain, with the rest obtained from reference TRBV14 and TRBJ2-7, is as follows: EAGVTQFPSHSVIEKGQTVTLRCDPISGHDNLYWYRRVMGKEIKFLLHFVKESKQDESGMPNNRFLAERTGGTYSTLKVQPAELEDSGVYFCASSQGHVYEQYFGPGTRLTVT.

This clonotype is judged medium-sized (0.01 to 0.1%). This chain connects TRBV29-1 to TRBJ2-1; 7 nucleotides line up with TRBD2. Germline CDR1 reads SQVTM; CDR2 reads ANQGSEA. The V and J ends lost 3 bases and 8 bases, in that order; junction bases with no gene match: 4. The CDR3 spans 12 residues. CDR3 bases: TGCAGCGTTGACAGGGAGGGCGATGAGCAGTTCTTC. This encodes CSVDREGDEQFF.

J is TRBJ2-1 and V is TRBV29-1, with D tentatively TRBD1 (5 bases). Trimming pared 8 bases from V and 8 bases from J, leaving 19 bases between. Germline V CDR1 and CDR2: SQVTM, ANQGSEA. The CDR3 runs 13 residues. CDR3 loop: CSIRALYNDEQFF. CDR3 coding DNA: TGCAGCATCAGGGCCCTCTACAACGATGAGCAGTTCTTC.

This clonotype came up a few times. The chain recombines TRBV12-3 or TRBV12-4 with TRBJ1-1; tentatively, D is TRBD1 (6 bases). Trimming removed 7 bases at V and 0 bases at J, with 12 bases between. The CDR3 has 14 residues. The CDR3 DNA is TGTGCCAGCACCCCGGGACACATGAACACTGAAGCTTTCTTT. Its translation is CASTPGHMNTEAFF.

Ten or more counts support this clonotype. J is TRBJ2-3 and V is TRBV21-1; the tabulated D call, TRBD1, remains unverified against the DNA. TRBV21-1 corresponds to a pseudogene. CDR3 length: 16 amino acids. This CDR3 reads CASSRRTGTGFGTQYF. Here the CDR3 DNA reads TGTGCCAGCAGCAGGCGGACAGGGACAGGATTCGGGACGCAGTATTTT.

By sample fraction, this clonotype is medium-sized. The V gene is TRBV5-5, the J gene TRBJ2-1, with D tentatively TRBD1 or TRBD2 (6 bases each). There are 15 residues in the CDR3. CDR1 and CDR2 (germline): SGHKS, YYEKEE (reference sequence). The ends were cut back, 1 base at V and 0 bases at J, with 8 bases in the middle. Here the CDR3 reads CASSLRGDSYNEQFF. Written as DNA, the CDR3 is TGTGCCAGCAGCTTGAGGGGGGACTCCTACAATGAGCAGTTCTTC.

This clonotype was found many times. The chain links TRBV12-3 or TRBV12-4 to TRBJ1-4; D is unresolved. This CDR3 spans 13 amino acids. V lost 1 base to trimming and J lost 3 bases, with 3 bases between them. CDR3 in DNA: TGTGCCAGCAGTTTAGGGCCTAATGAAAAACTGTTTTTT. Protein: CASSLGPNEKLFF.

This clonotype has only a few counts. A much larger clone lies one base from this, so it may be a read error. This chain links TRBV20-1 with TRBJ2-3, with a possible D match to TRBD2 (6 bases). Germline-derived CDR1 and CDR2 are DFQATT and SNEGSKA (reference sequence). This CDR3 spans 15 amino acids. In DNA form, the CDR3 reads TGCAGTGCTAGGGGGAGAAGAACTAGCACAGAGACGCAGTATTTT. It is translated as CSARGRRTSTETQYF.

Details on this clonotype: This CDR3 fails to terminate in the conserved phenylalanine or tryptophan, so it likely reflects a read error. The CDR3 spells CASGEGATTEAFS. CDR3 sequence (DNA): TGCGCCAGCGGCGAGGGGGCGACCACTGAAGCTTTCTCT. V gene TRBV5-1 combines with J gene TRBJ1-1, with 7 bases identical to TRBD1. There are 13 residues in the CDR3. Germline V gene lookup returns CDR1 SGHRS and CDR2 YFSETQ. The ends lost 7 bases at V and 4 bases at J; junction bases unmatched: 7.

V and J are TRBV18 and TRBJ2-5, with TRBD2 matching over 10 bases. Losses at the gene ends were 3 bases for V and 1 base for J; bases not matched to a gene: 2. CDR1 KGHSH and CDR2 LQKENI come from the germline V gene. The length of the CDR3 is 15 residues. CDR3 protein: CASSPGTSAQETQYF. The CDR3 region has the DNA TGTGCCAGCTCACCCGGGACTAGCGCCCAAGAGACCCAGTACTTC. Using reference TRBV18 and TRBJ2-5 for the parts outside the CDR3, the full variable domain is NAGVMQNPRHLVRRRGQEARLRCSPMKGHSHVYWYRQLPEEGLKFMVYLQKENIIDESGMPKERFSAEFPKEGPSILRIQQVVRGDSAAYFCASSPGTSAQETQYFGPGTRLLVL.

About this clonotype itself: A much bigger clone sits one base away, suggesting this may be a read error. The chain recombines TRBV15 with TRBJ1-2; tentatively, D is TRBD1 (5 bases). V dropped 0 bases and J dropped 4 bases, with 18 bases sitting between them. Germline assignment: CDR1 LNHNV and CDR2 YYDKDF (reference sequence). CDR3 length: 17 amino acids. DNA of the CDR3: TGTGCCACCAGCAGAGATCGTGGAGGGGCGCTACGCTATGGCTACACCTTC. It specifies CATSRDRGGALRYGYTF.

This clonotype is labeled as medium-sized. The rearrangement joins TRBV6-2 or TRBV6-3 to TRBJ2-1; perhaps TRBD2 as D (5 bases). This CDR3 comprises 13 residues. The ends were cut back, 2 bases at V and 5 bases at J, with 7 bases in the middle. The germline V gene encodes CDR1 MNHEY and CDR2 SVGEGT. The CDR3 DNA reads as TGTGCCAGCAGTTACCACGGGGACAATGAGCAGTTCTTC. Its translation: CASSYHGDNEQFF.

This clonotype rates as medium-sized. This chain links TRBV6-2 or TRBV6-3 with TRBJ2-7, with D perhaps matching TRBD1 (5 bases). This CDR3 has 13 amino acids. CDR1 is MNHEY, CDR2 SVGEGT, per germline. Trimming removed 2 bases at V and 4 bases at J, with 9 bases between. CDR3 protein: CASSYDSLYEQYF. In nucleotides, the CDR3 is TGTGCCAGCAGTTACGACAGTTTATACGAGCAGTACTTC.